Presented here are 31 T cell receptor beta chains from one specimen sequenced in a study of HIV-infected patients and healthy controls. TCRdb itself ran the 5' RACE reads through MiXCR, one entry per CDR3 protein. Of 65,000 to 70,000 distinct CDR3 sequences in the sample, roughly a sixth were seen once. The sample consisted of CD4+ T cells from blood. The receptors come from a human donor in good health.

This CDR3 is CASSYSAGNQPQHF. CDR3 coding DNA: TGCGCCAGCAGCTATTCGGCGGGCAATCAGCCCCAGCATTTT. The V call is TRBV5-1, the J call TRBJ1-5; the D is unclear. This CDR3 spans 14 amino acids. V shed 3 bases and J shed 2 bases, with 9 bases lying between them. Germline V lookup: CDR1 SGHRS, CDR2 YFSETQ.

This chain joins TRBV7-3 and TRBJ2-3; 9 bases map to TRBD2. V trimming: 5 bases; J trimming: 1 base; junction bases outside the gene matches: 4. Germline V gives CDR1 SGHTA, CDR2 FQGTGA. The CDR3 is 15 amino acids. In DNA form, the CDR3 reads TGTGCCAGCAGCAAAATAGCGGGGGGCACAGATACGCAGTATTTT. Protein: CASSKIAGGTDTQYF.

The V call is TRBV6-5, the J call TRBJ1-2; weak D call: TRBD1 (6 bases). The germline gives CDR1 MNHEY, CDR2 SVGAGI. Deletions cut 7 bases from V and 7 bases from J, with 16 bases between. This CDR3 is 13 amino acids long. The CDR3 DNA follows: TGTGCCAGCACCACCCCAAGGGGGGCTGGCTACACCTTC. Translation: CASTTPRGAGYTF.

This chain uses TRBV18 with TRBJ1-1; a possible D gene is TRBD1 (5 bases). The CDR3 spans 14 residues. CDR1 and CDR2 from the germline V gene are KGHSH and LQKENI. Trimming removed 3 bases from V and 1 base from J, with 9 bases in between. The CDR3: CASSPTAQNTEAFF. Written as DNA, the CDR3 is TGTGCCAGCTCACCGACAGCCCAGAACACTGAAGCTTTCTTT.

J is TRBJ2-7 and V is TRBV19, with 8 nucleotides matching TRBD1. The CDR3 length is 15 residues. V was clipped by 4 bases and J by 2 bases; unmatched bases: 7. Germline values: CDR1 LNHDA, CDR2 SQIVND (reference sequence). CDR3 sequence (DNA): TGTGCCAGTAGTACCTGGGGGACAGGAACCTACGAGCAGTACTTC. Protein product: CASSTWGTGTYEQYF.

The chain is built from TRBV29-1 and TRBJ1-1; D is unresolved. This CDR3 is 12 amino acids long. Looked up from germline, CDR1 is SQVTM and CDR2 is ANQGSEA. With 7 bases removed from V and 0 bases from J, the gap between germline ends came to 9 bases. This chain's CDR3 is CSGQFMNTEAFF. In DNA, the CDR3 is TGCAGCGGTCAATTCATGAACACTGAAGCTTTCTTT. The whole variable domain, remainder taken from reference TRBV29-1 and TRBJ1-1, is SAVISQKPSRDICQRGTSLTIQCQVDSQVTMMFWYRQQPGQSLTLIATANQGSEATYESGFVIDKFPISRPNLTFSTLTVSNMSPEDSSIYLCSGQFMNTEAFFGQGTRLTVV.

In its sample, this clonotype was seen many times. V gene TRBV7-2 combines with J gene TRBJ1-4, with D uncertain. Germline V gives CDR1 SGHTA, CDR2 FQGNSA. The CDR3 is 13 amino acids. Between the trimmed V and J ends, which lost 3 bases and 6 bases, there was a span of 8 bases. The CDR3 DNA reads TGTGCCAGCAGCTTGCGGTCGGATGAAAAACTGTTTTTT. The encoded protein is CASSLRSDEKLFF.

This clonotype was detected ten times or more. The V gene is TRBV24-1, the J gene TRBJ2-4; D is possibly TRBD1 (6 bases). Between the trimmed V and J ends, which lost 5 bases and 0 bases, there was a span of 13 bases. The germline V gene has CDR1 KGHDR and CDR2 SFDVKD. CDR3 size: 16 residues. This CDR3 is CATSATGGPAKNIQYF. DNA of the CDR3: TGTGCCACCAGTGCGACAGGTGGCCCAGCCAAAAACATTCAGTACTTC.

In its sample, this clonotype was seen a few times. The J gene is TRBJ1-6, the V gene TRBV20-1, with no clear D. Deletions cut 0 bases from V and 5 bases from J, with 11 bases between. Germline-derived CDR1 and CDR2 are DFQATT and SNEGSKA (reference sequence). This CDR3 is 15 amino acids long. The CDR3 loop reads CSAREASLDNSPLHF. The CDR3 region has the DNA TGCAGTGCTAGAGAAGCGAGCTTGGATAATTCACCCCTCCACTTT.

V gene TRBV20-1 combines with J gene TRBJ1-1, with TRBD1 matching 7 bases. The CDR3 extends over 12 amino acids. CDR1 is DFQATT, CDR2 SNEGSKA, per germline (reference sequence). The trim removed 6 bases at V and 4 bases at J, leaving 5 bases unmatched. The CDR3 protein is CSAHRQGTEAFF. In DNA form, the CDR3 reads TGCAGTGCCCATCGACAGGGCACTGAAGCTTTCTTT.

The chain recombines TRBV20-1 with TRBJ2-5; 7 bases align to TRBD1. V gave up 5 bases and J gave up 7 bases; unmatched junction bases: 4. Germline assignment: CDR1 DFQATT and CDR2 SNEGSKA (reference sequence). This CDR3 has 11 residues. CDR3 in amino acids: CSAPTGMTQYF. The CDR3 DNA reads TGCAGTGCTCCGACAGGGATGACCCAGTACTTC.

J is TRBJ2-2 and V is TRBV5-1; TRBD1 or TRBD2 may be the D gene (5 bases each). Germline V lookup: CDR1 SGHRS, CDR2 YFSETQ. V was pared by 4 bases and J by 0 bases, with 10 bases between. The CDR3 length is 15 residues. The CDR3 DNA follows: TGCGCCAGCAGCCCGGGGCCCCCGAACACCGGGGAGCTGTTTTTT. It encodes CASSPGPPNTGELFF.

CDR3 amino acids: CASRELVISTDTQYF. In DNA, the CDR3 is TGTGCCAGCAGAGAACTAGTCATCAGCACAGATACGCAGTATTTT. The chain combines TRBV2 with TRBJ2-3, with D tentatively TRBD2 (5 bases). V shed 6 bases and J shed 0 bases, with 13 bases lying between them. The CDR3 runs to 15 residues. CDR1 and CDR2 (germline): SNHLY, FYNNEI.

This clonotype was counted only a few times. The chain carries TRBV7-2 and TRBJ1-2; TRBD1 is a possible D gene (5 bases). Germline V gives CDR1 SGHTA, CDR2 FQGNSA. There are 14 residues in the CDR3. Deletions cut 7 bases from V and 3 bases from J, with 15 bases between. The CDR3 protein is CASKPSATDYGYTF. CDR3 in DNA: TGTGCCAGCAAACCTTCGGCGACAGACTATGGCTACACCTTC.

At least ten counts were recorded for this clonotype. The rearrangement links TRBV10-3 to TRBJ2-2; a weak D match, TRBD1 (6 bases). Germline V gene data show CDR1 as ENHRY and CDR2 as SYGVKD. CDR3 length: 14 amino acids. The V gene lost 4 bases and the J gene lost 4 bases, with 10 bases spanning the gap. The DNA of the CDR3 is TGTGCCATCAGTGCCACAGGGAGCACCGGGGAGCTGTTTTTT. Its translation is CAISATGSTGELFF.

The chain links TRBV6-5 to TRBJ2-2; D might be TRBD2 (5 bases). Deletions cut 0 bases from V and 6 bases from J, with 11 bases between. Germline lookup yields CDR1 MNHEY and CDR2 SVGAGI. CDR3 length equals 15 residues. CDR3 DNA sequence: TGTGCCAGCAGTTACTCGAATATGGGAGCCGGGGAGCTGTTTTTT. As protein: CASSYSNMGAGELFF.

This rearrangement joins TRBV18 to TRBJ2-1, with D perhaps being TRBD1 or TRBD2 (6 bases each). The length of the CDR3 is 16 residues. V was clipped by 0 bases and J by 2 bases, with 11 bases between them. Germline lookup yields CDR1 KGHSH and CDR2 LQKENI. CDR3 nucleotides: TGTGCCAGCTCACCACCTAGGAGGGGGGCCTACAATGAGCAGTTCTTC. Protein sequence: CASSPPRRGAYNEQFF. The variable domain in full, with the rest retrieved from reference TRBV18 and TRBJ2-1, is NAGVMQNPRHLVRRRGQEARLRCSPMKGHSHVYWYRQLPEEGLKFMVYLQKENIIDESGMPKERFSAEFPKEGPSILRIQQVVRGDSAAYFCASSPPRRGAYNEQFFGPGTRLTVL.

This rearrangement joins TRBV11-3 to TRBJ2-2; D is ambiguous. CDR1 and CDR2 from the germline V gene are SGHNT and YENEEA. This CDR3 comprises 11 residues. Trimming shortened V by 1 base and J by 7 bases, and 1 base separated the two germline ends. CDR3 in DNA: TGTGCCAGCAGCTTAGTCGGGGAGCTGTTTTTT. Translation: CASSLVGELFF.

This clonotype was counted only a few times. In DNA form, the CDR3 reads TGCGCCAGCAGGACCGGGTCCTACAATGAGCAGTTCTTC. It translates to CASRTGSYNEQFF. V gene TRBV5-1 combines with J gene TRBJ2-1, with D unresolved. V lost 5 bases and J 1 base, leaving 7 bases between the germline ends. The CDR3 runs to 13 residues. The germline V gene has CDR1 SGHRS and CDR2 YFSETQ.

The table lists this clonotype with a few counts. This CDR3 reads CASSVGNQPQHF. In nucleotides, the CDR3 is TGTGCCAGCAGTGTCGGTAATCAGCCCCAGCATTTT. The chain recombines TRBV25-1 with TRBJ1-5; D ambiguous. This CDR3 spans 12 amino acids. V was trimmed by 4 bases and J by 4 bases, leaving 5 bases between them. The germline CDR1 and CDR2 sequences are MGHDK and SYGVNS.

This clonotype came up many times. The genes are TRBV29-1 and TRBJ1-4; D ambiguous. The CDR3 covers 14 residues. Looked up from germline, CDR1 is SQVTM and CDR2 is ANQGSEA. V lost 8 bases and J 6 bases, leaving 19 bases between the germline ends. The CDR3 DNA reads TGCAGCATAAGTATCTCGGGGAGGGATGAAAAACTGTTTTTT. Translating it yields CSISISGRDEKLFF.

This chain joins TRBV20-1 and TRBJ2-7; D remains unclear. The CDR3 covers 14 residues. V was trimmed by 0 bases and J by 2 bases, leaving 11 bases between them. Germline CDR1 and CDR2: DFQATT and SNEGSKA (reference sequence). CDR3 nucleotides: TGCAGTGCTAGAGATATCGGCAGAACCTACGAGCAGTACTTC. This translates into CSARDIGRTYEQYF.

The chain couples TRBV7-2 to TRBJ1-5; D might be TRBD1 (6 bases). CDR3 length: 15 residues. Between the trimmed V and J ends, which lost 4 bases and 7 bases, there was a span of 17 bases. Germline V gives CDR1 SGHTA, CDR2 FQGNSA. CDR3 bases: TGTGCCAGCAGCTCTGAACCCCAGGGGTTCCAGCCCCAGCATTTT. This encodes CASSSEPQGFQPQHF. Together with reference TRBV7-2 and TRBJ1-5, the CDR3 gives the full variable domain: GAGVSQSPSNKVTEKGKDVELRCDPISGHTALYWYRQSLGQGLEFLIYFQGNSAPDKSGLPSDRFSAERTGGSVSTLTIQRTQQEDSAVYLCASSSEPQGFQPQHFGDGTRLSIL.

This clonotype was detected ten times or more. The chain has TRBV7-3 and TRBJ2-1; D call uncertain. CDR1 and CDR2 from the germline V gene are SGHTA and FQGTGA. CDR3 length: 12 amino acids. V lost 6 bases to trimming and J lost 5 bases, with 8 bases between them. CDR3 DNA: TGTGCCAGCAGGGGCCGTAACAATGAGCAGTTCTTC. This translates into CASRGRNNEQFF.

This clonotype was detected ten times or more. The rearrangement links TRBV7-9 to TRBJ2-4; maybe TRBD1 (5 bases). Germline V gives CDR1 SEHNR, CDR2 FQNEAQ (reference sequence). V shed 3 bases and J shed 6 bases, with 12 bases lying between them. The CDR3 has 14 amino acids. CDR3 nucleotides: TGTGCCAGCAGCTTGATGCAGGGTATAAACATTCAGTACTTC. Protein: CASSLMQGINIQYF.

V usage is TRBV19 and J usage is TRBJ2-1; TRBD2 matches 14 bases. The trim removed 3 bases at V and 9 bases at J, leaving 7 bases unmatched. The germline V gene encodes CDR1 LNHDA and CDR2 SQIVND (reference sequence). This CDR3 is built from 16 residues. The chain's CDR3 is CASSIPGLAGAGEQFF. CDR3 nucleotide sequence: TGTGCCAGTAGTATCCCGGGACTAGCGGGAGCGGGTGAGCAGTTCTTC.

This clonotype has at least ten counts. The rearrangement uses TRBV5-5 and TRBJ2-5; D is perhaps TRBD1 (6 bases). Trimming stripped 4 bases from V and 7 bases from J, with 17 bases between. Germline assignment: CDR1 SGHKS and CDR2 YYEKEE (reference sequence). The CDR3 is 14 residues long. This CDR3 reads CASSPRQELGTQYF. CDR3 nucleotide sequence: TGTGCCAGCAGCCCGAGACAGGAGCTAGGGACCCAGTACTTC. The full variable domain, its missing parts supplied by reference TRBV5-5 and TRBJ2-5, is DAGVTQSPTHLIKTRGQQVTLRCSPISGHKSVSWYQQVLGQGPQFIFQYYEKEERGRGNFPDRFSARQFPNYSSELNVNALLLGDSALYLCASSPRQELGTQYFGPGTRLLVL.

V and J are TRBV12-3 or TRBV12-4 and TRBJ2-2, with D hard to call. CDR3 length equals 15 residues. Trimming took off 1 base at V and 2 bases at J, with 8 bases between the two ends. CDR3 amino acids: CASSLDGSNTGELFF. In nucleotides, the CDR3 is TGTGCCAGCAGTTTAGACGGATCCAACACCGGGGAGCTGTTTTTT.

Ten or more counts support this clonotype. J is TRBJ1-1 and V is TRBV5-6; unclear D gene. Germline V gives CDR1 SGHDT, CDR2 YYEEEE. CDR3 size: 12 residues. Trimming stripped 2 bases from V and 1 base from J, with 3 bases between. The CDR3 loop reads CASSFGNTEAFF. The CDR3 bases are TGTGCCAGCAGCTTCGGGAACACTGAAGCTTTCTTT.

In this sample, this clonotype turned up a few times. This chain connects TRBV12-3 or TRBV12-4 to TRBJ2-1, with D possibly TRBD2 on 6 matching bases. This CDR3 has 13 amino acids. Deletions cut 5 bases from V and 6 bases from J, with 11 bases between. In nucleotides, the CDR3 is TGTGCCAGCAGTCGGGACGGGAGCAATGAGCAGTTCTTC. Its protein is CASSRDGSNEQFF.

This clonotype was found a few times. V gene TRBV27 combines with J gene TRBJ2-5; 7 bases align to TRBD2. Germline CDR1 MNHEY, CDR2 SMNVEV (reference sequence). Trimming at V came to 3 bases and at J to 4 bases, leaving 11 bases not matched to a gene. There are 16 residues in the CDR3. The CDR3 DNA sequence: TGTGCCAGCAGTTTCGCTAGCGCGGGAGTAGGAGAGACCCAGTACTTC. This translates into CASSFASAGVGETQYF.